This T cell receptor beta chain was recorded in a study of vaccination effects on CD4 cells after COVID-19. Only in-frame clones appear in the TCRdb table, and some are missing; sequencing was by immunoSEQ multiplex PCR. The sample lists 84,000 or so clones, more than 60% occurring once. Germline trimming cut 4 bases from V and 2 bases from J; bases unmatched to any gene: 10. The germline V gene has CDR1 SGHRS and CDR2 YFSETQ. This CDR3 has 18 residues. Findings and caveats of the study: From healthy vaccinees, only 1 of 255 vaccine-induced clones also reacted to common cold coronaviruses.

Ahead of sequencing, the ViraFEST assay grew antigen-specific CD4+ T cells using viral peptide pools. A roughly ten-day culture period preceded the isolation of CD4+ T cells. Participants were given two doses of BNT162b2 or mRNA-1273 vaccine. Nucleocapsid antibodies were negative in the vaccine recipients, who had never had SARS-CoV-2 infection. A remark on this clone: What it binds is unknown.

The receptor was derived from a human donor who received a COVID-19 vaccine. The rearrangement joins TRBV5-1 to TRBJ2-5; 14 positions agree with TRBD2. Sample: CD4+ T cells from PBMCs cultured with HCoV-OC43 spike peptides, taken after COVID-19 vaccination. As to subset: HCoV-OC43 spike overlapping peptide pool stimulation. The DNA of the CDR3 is TGCGCCAGCAGCGCAGGACTAGCGGGGGGCGTCGGGCAAGAGACCCAGTACTTC. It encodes CASSAGLAGGVGQETQYF.